These T cell receptor beta chains were read from a single sample in a study of memory B cells and T cells in multiple sclerosis. These TCRs are of unknown antigen specificity. Data came from immunoSEQ multiplex PCR; TCRdb stores just in-frame clones and leaves some out. The sample has 30,000 or so clones; approximately 85% are singletons. Material for sequencing was PBMCs from blood kept in culture. The receptor source for this set is a human donor with multiple sclerosis. Each CDR3 is given with its conserved first and last residue. D genes are given only for firm matches. Only some rows state a clone size, as once, few, many or a class for expanded clones.

J gene: TRBJ2-2; D gene: TRBD2; clone size: .; V gene: TRBV27; CDR3 DNA: TGTGCCAGCATGGTGCGGGGGGGTTTTACCGGGGAGCTGTTTTTT; CDR3 protein: CASMVRGGFTGELFF
J gene: TRBJ2-1; D gene: .; clone size: .; V gene: TRBV19; CDR3 DNA: TGTGCCAGTAGCATGGTCGGGACATTCTACAATGAGCAGTTCTTC; CDR3 protein: CASSMVGTFYNEQFF
J gene: TRBJ1-2; D gene: .; clone size: .; V gene: TRBV13; CDR3 DNA: TGTGCCAGCAGCTTAGGGGTCGGGGAATTTAACTATGGCTACACCTTC; CDR3 protein: CASSLGVGEFNYGYTF
J gene: TRBJ1-2; D gene: .; clone size: .; V gene: TRBV19; CDR3 DNA: TGTGCCAGTAGTATAGAGTTAAGGGGCGGCTATGGCTACACCTTC; CDR3 protein: CASSIELRGGYGYTF
J gene: TRBJ2-7; D gene: .; clone size: once; V gene: TRBV4-1; CDR3 DNA: TGCGCCAGCAGCCAGCGGGACCCTGCCTACGAGCAGTACTTC; CDR3 protein: CASSQRDPAYEQYF
J gene: TRBJ1-5; D gene: .; clone size: .; V gene: TRBV18; CDR3 DNA: TGTGCCAGCTCACCAGGGCTGGGGGTTCAGCCCCAGCATTTT; CDR3 protein: CASSPGLGVQPQHF
J gene: TRBJ2-1; D gene: .; clone size: .; V gene: TRBV18; CDR3 DNA: TGTGCCAGCTCACCGGGCGGAGGCAATGAGCAGTTCTTC; CDR3 protein: CASSPGGGNEQFF
J gene: TRBJ2-5; D gene: .; clone size: .; V gene: TRBV20-1; CDR3 DNA: TGCAGTGCTACGGTGGAGACCCAGTACTTC; CDR3 protein: CSATVETQYF
J gene: TRBJ2-5; D gene: .; clone size: few; V gene: TRBV7-2; CDR3 DNA: TGTGCCAGCAGCTTACTAAAAGAGACCCAGTACTTC; CDR3 protein: CASSLLKETQYF
J gene: TRBJ1-2; D gene: TRBD1; clone size: .; V gene: TRBV13; CDR3 DNA: TGTGCCAGCAGTTCTCCGCACAGGGGGCGCTACTATGGCTACACCTTC; CDR3 protein: CASSSPHRGRYYGYTF
J gene: TRBJ1-1; D gene: .; clone size: .; V gene: TRBV5-1; CDR3 DNA: TGCGCCAGCAGCTTAACGGGGCCCAACACTGAAGCTTTCTTT; CDR3 protein: CASSLTGPNTEAFF
J gene: TRBJ1-1; D gene: .; clone size: .; V gene: TRBV28; CDR3 DNA: TGTGCCAGCAGTCCAGGGGCCCCGAACACTGAAGCTTTCTTT; CDR3 protein: CASSPGAPNTEAFF
J gene: TRBJ1-2; D gene: .; clone size: .; V gene: TRBV19; CDR3 DNA: TGTGCCAGTAGTAACACCATTAACTATGGCTACACCTTC; CDR3 protein: CASSNTINYGYTF
J gene: TRBJ2-7; D gene: TRBD1; clone size: .; V gene: TRBV7-9; CDR3 DNA: TGTGCCAGCAGCTTTAGTCACAGGGGGAGTTACGAGCAGTACTTC; CDR3 protein: CASSFSHRGSYEQYF
J gene: TRBJ2-3; D gene: TRBD2; clone size: .; V gene: TRBV9; CDR3 DNA: TGTGCCAGCAGCTCTGGGACTAGCGGTTGGATCACAGATACGCAGTATTTT; CDR3 protein: CASSSGTSGWITDTQYF
J gene: TRBJ1-5; D gene: TRBD1; clone size: .; V gene: TRBV19; CDR3 DNA: TGTGCCAGTAGTGACAGGGAGACTTACAATCAGCCCCAGCATTTT; CDR3 protein: CASSDRETYNQPQHF
J gene: TRBJ2-5; D gene: .; clone size: .; V gene: TRBV28; CDR3 DNA: TGTGCCAGCAGTTTTAGGGGAGAGACCCAGTACTTC; CDR3 protein: CASSFRGETQYF
J gene: TRBJ2-3; D gene: .; clone size: .; V gene: TRBV5-1; CDR3 DNA: TGCGCCAGCAGAGGGAGGCAGGGAACGCAGTATTTT; CDR3 protein: CASRGRQGTQYF
J gene: TRBJ1-5; D gene: .; clone size: .; V gene: TRBV27; CDR3 DNA: TGTGCCAGCAGTCCAACCTCGCTTGGCAGAATTAGCAATCAGCCCCAGCATTTT; CDR3 protein: CASSPTSLGRISNQPQHF
J gene: TRBJ2-7; D gene: .; clone size: .; V gene: TRBV5-1; CDR3 DNA: TGCGCCAGCAGCTTGAGGCAGCACTCCTACGAGCAGTACTTC; CDR3 protein: CASSLRQHSYEQYF
J gene: TRBJ1-2; D gene: TRBD1; clone size: .; V gene: TRBV6-5; CDR3 DNA: TGTGCCAGCAGTGGACAGGGAGGAGCTAACTATGGCTACACCTTC; CDR3 protein: CASSGQGGANYGYTF
J gene: TRBJ1-1; D gene: TRBD1; clone size: .; V gene: TRBV7-6; CDR3 DNA: TGTGCCAGCAGCTCAGAAACAGGGGGCACTGAAGCTTTCTTT; CDR3 protein: CASSSETGGTEAFF
J gene: TRBJ2-3; D gene: .; clone size: .; V gene: TRBV6-6; CDR3 DNA: TGTGCCAGCAGCCACGGGACGGGGGATACGCAGTATTTT; CDR3 protein: CASSHGTGDTQYF
J gene: TRBJ2-7; D gene: TRBD1; clone size: .; V gene: TRBV4-1; CDR3 DNA: TGCGCCAGCAGCCTCACCCTATCGGGACAGGCCTACGAGCAGTACTTC; CDR3 protein: CASSLTLSGQAYEQYF
J gene: TRBJ2-1; D gene: TRBD2; clone size: once; V gene: TRBV11-3; CDR3 DNA: TGTGCCAGCAGCTTAGATCGTTCTAGCGGGGGGGCCAATGAGCAGTTCTTC; CDR3 protein: CASSLDRSSGGANEQFF
J gene: TRBJ2-5; D gene: .; clone size: .; V gene: TRBV14; CDR3 DNA: TGTGCCAGCAGCCCAGGTGGCTTGGCCGAGACCCAGTACTTC; CDR3 protein: CASSPGGLAETQYF
J gene: TRBJ1-1; D gene: TRBD1; clone size: .; V gene: TRBV5-4; CDR3 DNA: TGTGCCAGCAGCTTCAGGACAGGGGCCATGAACACTGAAGCTTTCTTT; CDR3 protein: CASSFRTGAMNTEAFF
J gene: TRBJ2-2; D gene: .; clone size: .; V gene: TRBV7-2; CDR3 DNA: TGTGCCAGCAGCTTAGCTGGGCTCGGGACCGGGGAGCTGTTTTTT; CDR3 protein: CASSLAGLGTGELFF
J gene: TRBJ2-5; D gene: TRBD1; clone size: .; V gene: TRBV29-1; CDR3 DNA: TGCAGCGCGGGACAGGGTCAAGAGACCCAGTACTTC; CDR3 protein: CSAGQGQETQYF
J gene: TRBJ2-7; D gene: TRBD1; clone size: .; V gene: TRBV5-6; CDR3 DNA: TGTGCCAGCATGATACAGGGGTTCCTCCCTCTGGCCTTC; CDR3 protein: CASMIQGFLPLAF
J gene: TRBJ1-6; D gene: .; clone size: few; V gene: TRBV19; CDR3 DNA: TGTGCCAGTAGTATAGATCGGGCCCCCAATTCACCCCTCCACTTT; CDR3 protein: CASSIDRAPNSPLHF
J gene: TRBJ2-3; D gene: .; clone size: .; V gene: TRBV4-2; CDR3 DNA: TGTGCCAGCAGCCCCCAAAGGAGGGGTGTTATAGATACGCAGTATTTT; CDR3 protein: CASSPQRRGVIDTQYF
J gene: TRBJ2-5; D gene: .; clone size: .; V gene: TRBV5-8; CDR3 DNA: TGTGCCAGCAGCGAGGGGCAGACCACAGAGGGGGAGACCCAGTACTTC; CDR3 protein: CASSEGQTTEGETQYF
J gene: TRBJ2-5; D gene: TRBD2; clone size: once; V gene: TRBV29-1; CDR3 DNA: TGCAGCGCCAGGACTAGCGGGGGCCCAGAGACCCAGTACTTC; CDR3 protein: CSARTSGGPETQYF
J gene: TRBJ2-2; D gene: .; clone size: few; V gene: TRBV21-1; CDR3 DNA: TGTGCCAGCAGCAAAGCGGTGTGGCAGGGGAATAACACCGGGGAGCTGTTTTTT; CDR3 protein: CASSKAVWQGNNTGELFF
J gene: TRBJ1-1; D gene: .; clone size: .; V gene: TRBV2; CDR3 DNA: TGTGCCAGCAGTGGGGGCAGGGCCCGGAACACTGAAGCTTTCTTT; CDR3 protein: CASSGGRARNTEAFF
J gene: TRBJ2-1; D gene: .; clone size: .; V gene: TRBV27; CDR3 DNA: TGTGCCAGCACTTCCGGGGGCCTTCAGCGCAATGAGCAGTTCTTC; CDR3 protein: CASTSGGLQRNEQFF
J gene: TRBJ1-1; D gene: .; clone size: .; V gene: TRBV29-1; CDR3 DNA: TGCAGCTCTTCAGGGAACACTGAAGCTTTCTTT; CDR3 protein: CSSSGNTEAFF
J gene: TRBJ2-7; D gene: TRBD1; clone size: .; V gene: TRBV9; CDR3 DNA: TGTGCCAGCAGCGCCTCACCCGGGACAGGGGGCCACGAGCAGTACTTC; CDR3 protein: CASSASPGTGGHEQYF
J gene: TRBJ1-2; D gene: TRBD1; clone size: .; V gene: TRBV28; CDR3 DNA: TGTGCCAGCAGTCTGCCCGGGACAGCAATCTATGGCTACACCTTC; CDR3 protein: CASSLPGTAIYGYTF
J gene: TRBJ1-2; D gene: .; clone size: .; V gene: TRBV14; CDR3 DNA: TGTGCCAGCAGCTCGACAGCCTTAGCTAACTATGGCTACACCTTC; CDR3 protein: CASSSTALANYGYTF
J gene: TRBJ2-1; D gene: .; clone size: .; V gene: TRBV5-1; CDR3 DNA: TGCGCCAGCAGCTCCTGGGGGACGGTGAGCTCCTACAATGAGCAGTTCTTC; CDR3 protein: CASSSWGTVSSYNEQFF
J gene: TRBJ1-1; D gene: .; clone size: .; V gene: TRBV4-2; CDR3 DNA: TGTGCCAGCAGCCAAACAGTGTCGAACACTGAAGCTTTCTTT; CDR3 protein: CASSQTVSNTEAFF
J gene: TRBJ1-1; D gene: .; clone size: .; V gene: TRBV4-1; CDR3 DNA: TGCGCCAGCAGCCAGGATGGGACGGCGAACACTGAAGCTTTCTTT; CDR3 protein: CASSQDGTANTEAFF
J gene: TRBJ2-7; D gene: TRBD2; clone size: few; V gene: TRBV10-2; CDR3 DNA: TGCGCCAGCAGTGAGTCGTCCAGCGGGGGAGGTGGCGAGCAGTACTTC; CDR3 protein: CASSESSSGGGGEQYF
J gene: TRBJ2-7; D gene: TRBD1; clone size: .; V gene: TRBV6-5; CDR3 DNA: TGTGCCAGCAGTCCTCCCGGCAGGGGGTCGTACGAGCAGTACTTC; CDR3 protein: CASSPPGRGSYEQYF
J gene: TRBJ1-1; D gene: TRBD1; clone size: .; V gene: TRBV19; CDR3 DNA: TGTGCCAGTAGCCATAGGGGGCCTAGTCCTGAAGCTTTCTTT; CDR3 protein: CASSHRGPSPEAFF
J gene: TRBJ2-1; D gene: .; clone size: .; V gene: TRBV11-3; CDR3 DNA: TGTGCCAGCAGCTTAGACGGGGAAGGGGCGGGCTACAATGAGCAGTTCTTC; CDR3 protein: CASSLDGEGAGYNEQFF
J gene: TRBJ2-6; D gene: .; clone size: .; V gene: TRBV11-2; CDR3 DNA: TGTGCCAGCAGCTTAGGGCTGGGTGCTGGGGCCAACGTCCTGACTTTC; CDR3 protein: CASSLGLGAGANVLTF
J gene: TRBJ2-5; D gene: TRBD2; clone size: once; V gene: TRBV5-1; CDR3 DNA: TGCGCCAGCAGTAGCGGGGGTATTCAAGAGACCCAGTACTTC; CDR3 protein: CASSSGGIQETQYF
J gene: TRBJ2-7; D gene: TRBD2; clone size: .; V gene: TRBV6-6; CDR3 DNA: TGTGCCAGCTCACTCCCCCTAGCGGACGAGCAGTACTTC; CDR3 protein: CASSLPLADEQYF
J gene: TRBJ1-2; D gene: TRBD1; clone size: .; V gene: TRBV2; CDR3 DNA: TGTGCCAGCAGGTCAATTCTAGACAGGGTCTATGGCTACACCTTC; CDR3 protein: CASRSILDRVYGYTF
J gene: TRBJ2-5; D gene: .; clone size: .; V gene: TRBV28; CDR3 DNA: TGTGCCAGCAGTTTAAGGGGCCTAGAGACCCAGTACTTC; CDR3 protein: CASSLRGLETQYF
J gene: TRBJ1-2; D gene: .; clone size: .; V gene: TRBV19; CDR3 DNA: TGTGCCAGTAGTATGTTGGGGACCGGAGGCACAGGAGGCTACACCTTC; CDR3 protein: CASSMLGTGGTGGYTF
J gene: TRBJ2-7; D gene: .; clone size: .; V gene: TRBV7-9; CDR3 DNA: TGTGCCAGCAGCTTAGGAGGGGTCGAGCAGTACTTC; CDR3 protein: CASSLGGVEQYF
J gene: TRBJ2-1; D gene: .; clone size: once; V gene: TRBV30; CDR3 DNA: TGTGCCTGGACAGGGGGGTTGTTCCTTAGCTCCTACAATGAGCAGTTCTTC; CDR3 protein: CAWTGGLFLSSYNEQFF